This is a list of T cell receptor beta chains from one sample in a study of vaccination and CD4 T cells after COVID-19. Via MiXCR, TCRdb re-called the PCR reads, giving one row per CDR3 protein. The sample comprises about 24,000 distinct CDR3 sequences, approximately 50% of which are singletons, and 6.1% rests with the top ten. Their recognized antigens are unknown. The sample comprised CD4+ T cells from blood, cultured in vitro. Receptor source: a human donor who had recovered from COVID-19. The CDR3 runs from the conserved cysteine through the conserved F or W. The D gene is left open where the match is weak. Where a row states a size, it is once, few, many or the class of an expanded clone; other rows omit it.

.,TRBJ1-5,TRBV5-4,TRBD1,CASNGNRDRGNQPQHF,TGTGCCAGCAACGGAAACCGGGACAGGGGTAATCAGCCCCAGCATTTT
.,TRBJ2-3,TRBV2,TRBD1,CARRQGAMPDTQYF,TGTGCCAGGCGACAGGGGGCAATGCCAGATACGCAGTATTTT
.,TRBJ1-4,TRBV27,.,CASSSRSYSGGKLFF,TGTGCCAGCAGTAGTCGGTCGTATTCGGGCGGAAAACTGTTTTTT
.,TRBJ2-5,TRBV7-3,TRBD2,CASSLSGGAPETQYF,TGTGCCAGCAGCTTAAGCGGGGGGGCCCCAGAGACCCAGTACTTC
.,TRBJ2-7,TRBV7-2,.,CASSLSRGRAYEQYF,TGTGCCAGCAGCTTATCCCGGGGCAGGGCCTACGAGCAGTACTTC
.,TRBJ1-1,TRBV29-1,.,CSVEGLIAEAFF,TGCAGCGTTGAAGGCCTCATAGCTGAAGCTTTCTTT
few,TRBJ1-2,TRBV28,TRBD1,CASSFRDRGYGYTF,TGTGCCAGCAGTTTCAGGGACAGGGGGTATGGCTACACCTTC
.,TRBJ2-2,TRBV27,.,CASSLEGRGTATGELFF,TGTGCCAGCAGTTTAGAAGGCAGGGGAACGGCCACCGGGGAGCTGTTTTTT
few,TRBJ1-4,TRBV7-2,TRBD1,CASSSQTGPNEKLFF,TGTGCCAGCAGCTCTCAGACAGGGCCCAATGAAAAACTGTTTTTT
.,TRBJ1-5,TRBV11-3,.,CASSPQDIPARSQTDHQPQHF,TGTGCCAGCAGCCCACAAGATATCCCCGCGCGGAGTCAAACCGACCATCAGCCCCAGCATTTT
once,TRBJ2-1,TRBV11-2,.,CASSWAAEGPYNEQFF,TGTGCCAGCAGCTGGGCTGCGGAGGGCCCTTACAATGAGCAGTTCTTC
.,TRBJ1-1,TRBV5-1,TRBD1,CASRDGTGSLEAFF,TGCGCCAGCAGAGACGGGACAGGGTCACTGGAAGCTTTCTTT
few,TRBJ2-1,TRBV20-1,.,CSAKGYYYNEQFF,TGCAGTGCCAAGGGCTACTATTACAATGAGCAGTTCTTC